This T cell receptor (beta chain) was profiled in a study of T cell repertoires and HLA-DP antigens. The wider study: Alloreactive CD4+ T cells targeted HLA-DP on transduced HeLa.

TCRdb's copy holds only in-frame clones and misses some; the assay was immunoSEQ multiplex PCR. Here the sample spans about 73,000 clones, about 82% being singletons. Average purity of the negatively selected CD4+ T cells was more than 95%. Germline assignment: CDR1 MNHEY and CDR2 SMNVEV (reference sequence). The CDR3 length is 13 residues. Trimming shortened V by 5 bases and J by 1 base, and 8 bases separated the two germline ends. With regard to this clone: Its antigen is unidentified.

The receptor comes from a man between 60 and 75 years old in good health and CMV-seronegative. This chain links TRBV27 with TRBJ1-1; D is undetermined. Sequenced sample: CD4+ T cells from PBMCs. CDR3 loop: CASSLYRNTEAFF. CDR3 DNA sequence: TGTGCCAGCAGTCTATACAGGAACACTGAAGCTTTCTTT.